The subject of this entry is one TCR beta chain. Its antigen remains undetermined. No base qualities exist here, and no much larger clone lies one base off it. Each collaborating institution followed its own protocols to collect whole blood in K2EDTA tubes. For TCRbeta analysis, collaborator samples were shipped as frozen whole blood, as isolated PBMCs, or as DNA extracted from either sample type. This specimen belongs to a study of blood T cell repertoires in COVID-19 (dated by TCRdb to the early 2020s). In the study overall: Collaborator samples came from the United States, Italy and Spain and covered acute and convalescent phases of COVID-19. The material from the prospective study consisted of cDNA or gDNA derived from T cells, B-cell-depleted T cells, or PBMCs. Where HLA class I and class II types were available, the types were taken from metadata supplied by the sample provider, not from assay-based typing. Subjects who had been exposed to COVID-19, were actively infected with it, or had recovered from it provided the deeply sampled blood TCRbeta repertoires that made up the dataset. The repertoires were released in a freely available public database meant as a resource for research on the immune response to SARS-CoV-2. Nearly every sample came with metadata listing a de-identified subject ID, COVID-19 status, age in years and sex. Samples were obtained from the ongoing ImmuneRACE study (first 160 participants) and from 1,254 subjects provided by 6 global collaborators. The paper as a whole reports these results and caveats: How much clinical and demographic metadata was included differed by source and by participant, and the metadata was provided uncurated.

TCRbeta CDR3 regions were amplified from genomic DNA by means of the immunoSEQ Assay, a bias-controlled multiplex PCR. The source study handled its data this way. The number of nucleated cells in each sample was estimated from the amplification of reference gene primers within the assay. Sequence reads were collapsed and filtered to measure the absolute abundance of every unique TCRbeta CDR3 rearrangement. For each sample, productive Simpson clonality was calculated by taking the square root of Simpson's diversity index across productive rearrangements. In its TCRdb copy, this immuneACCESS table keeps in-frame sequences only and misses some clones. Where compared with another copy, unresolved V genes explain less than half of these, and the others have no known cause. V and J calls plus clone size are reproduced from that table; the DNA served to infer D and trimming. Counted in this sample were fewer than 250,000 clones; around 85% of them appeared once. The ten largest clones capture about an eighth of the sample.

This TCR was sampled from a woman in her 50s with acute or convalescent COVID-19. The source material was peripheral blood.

The nucleotides read TGTGCCAGCACCTTTGGGCGGCCTAGCGGGGGGAAAGATACGCAGTATTTT. This yields the protein CASTFGRPSGGKDTQYF. The chain uses TRBV2 and TRBJ2-3, with 11 junctional bases fitting TRBD2. Trimming accounts for 7 bases at V and 5 bases at J, while the number of junction bases matched to no gene is 14. Taken from cysteine to phenylalanine, the CDR3 has 17 residues. Of all the DNA, just the CDR3 is kept, 51 bases in frame from base 1. Based on the germline V gene, the CDR1 and CDR2 sequences are SNHLY and FYNNEI.